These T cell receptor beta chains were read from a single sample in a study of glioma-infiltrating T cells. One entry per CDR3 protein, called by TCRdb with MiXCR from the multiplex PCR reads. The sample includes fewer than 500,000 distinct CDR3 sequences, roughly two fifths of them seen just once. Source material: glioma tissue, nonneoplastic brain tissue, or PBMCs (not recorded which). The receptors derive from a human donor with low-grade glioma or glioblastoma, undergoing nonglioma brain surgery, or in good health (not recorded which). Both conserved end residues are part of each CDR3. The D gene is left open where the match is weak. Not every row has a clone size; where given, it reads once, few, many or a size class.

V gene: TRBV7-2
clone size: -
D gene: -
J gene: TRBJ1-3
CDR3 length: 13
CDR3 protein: CASSFRAGNTIYF
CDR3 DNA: TGTGCCAGCAGCTTCCGAGCTGGAAACACCATATATTTT

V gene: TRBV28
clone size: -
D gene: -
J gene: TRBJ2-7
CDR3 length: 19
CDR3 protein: CASSLSSQYLRGQECEQYF
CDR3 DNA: TGTGCCAGCAGTTTATCAAGTCAATATCTACGCGGTCAGGAGTGCGAGCAGTACTTC

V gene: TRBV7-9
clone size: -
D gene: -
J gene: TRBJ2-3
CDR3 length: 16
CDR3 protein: CASSLKERFLTDTQYF
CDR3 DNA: TGTGCCAGCAGCTTGAAAGAACGGTTCCTCACAGATACGCAGTATTTT

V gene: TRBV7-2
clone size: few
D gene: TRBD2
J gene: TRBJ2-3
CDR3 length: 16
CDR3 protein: CASNFWREGGTDTQYF
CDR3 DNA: TGTGCCAGCAACTTCTGGCGGGAGGGAGGCACAGATACGCAGTATTTT

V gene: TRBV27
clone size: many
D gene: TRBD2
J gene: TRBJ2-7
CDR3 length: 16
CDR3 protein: CASSLRGLAGIGEQYF
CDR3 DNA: TGTGCCAGCAGTTTACGCGGACTAGCGGGAATAGGCGAGCAGTACTTC

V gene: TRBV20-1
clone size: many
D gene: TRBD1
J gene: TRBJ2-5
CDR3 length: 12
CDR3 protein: CRTGATQETQYF
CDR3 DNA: TGCAGGACAGGGGCAACACAAGAGACCCAGTACTTC

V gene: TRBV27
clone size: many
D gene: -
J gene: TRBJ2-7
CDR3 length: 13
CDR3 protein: CASSLGDRIPQHF
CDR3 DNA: TGTGCCAGCAGTTTGGGGGACCGGATCCCGCAGCACTTC

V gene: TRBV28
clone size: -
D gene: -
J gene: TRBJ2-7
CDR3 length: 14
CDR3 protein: CASSLSDVSYEQYF
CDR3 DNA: TGTGCCAGCAGTTTATCAGACGTCTCCTACGAGCAGTACTTC

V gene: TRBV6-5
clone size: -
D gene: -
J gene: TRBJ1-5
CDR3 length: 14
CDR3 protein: CASSDSTAFQPQHF
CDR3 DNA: TGTGCCAGCAGTGACTCGACAGCTTTTCAGCCCCAGCATTTT

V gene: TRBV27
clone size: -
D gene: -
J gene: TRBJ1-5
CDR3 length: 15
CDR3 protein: CASSLPEWANQPQHF
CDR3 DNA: TGTGCCAGCAGTCTCCCGGAGTGGGCCAATCAGCCCCAGCATTTT

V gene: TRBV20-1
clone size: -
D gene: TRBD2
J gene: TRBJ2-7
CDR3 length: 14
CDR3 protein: CSARPDYLAGEKYF
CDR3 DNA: TGCAGTGCTAGACCGGATTACCTGGCGGGGGAGAAGTACTTC

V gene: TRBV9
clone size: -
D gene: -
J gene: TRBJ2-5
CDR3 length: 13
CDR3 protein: CASSTGTLETQYF
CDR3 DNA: TGTGCCAGCAGCACGGGGACCTTAGAGACCCAGTACTTC

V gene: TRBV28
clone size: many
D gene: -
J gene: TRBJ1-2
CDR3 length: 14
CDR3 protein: CASDLRGEGYGYTF
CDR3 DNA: TGTGCCAGCGATTTGAGGGGGGAAGGCTATGGCTACACCTTC

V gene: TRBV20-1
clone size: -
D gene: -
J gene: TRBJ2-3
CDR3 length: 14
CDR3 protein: CSAPDPRGTDSQYF
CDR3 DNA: TGCAGTGCGCCGGACCCTAGGGGCACAGATTCGCAGTATTTT

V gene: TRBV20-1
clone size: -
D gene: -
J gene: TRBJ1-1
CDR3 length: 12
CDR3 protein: CSATGGYTEAFF
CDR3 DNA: TGCAGTGCAACCGGAGGGTACACTGAAGCTTTCTTT

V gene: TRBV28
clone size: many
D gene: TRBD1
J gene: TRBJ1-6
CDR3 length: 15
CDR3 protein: CASSERTGANSPLHF
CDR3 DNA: TGTGCCAGCAGTGAGCGGACAGGGGCAAATTCACCCCTCCACTTT

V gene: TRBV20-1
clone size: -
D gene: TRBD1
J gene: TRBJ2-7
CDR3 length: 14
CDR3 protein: CCARPTGSNYEQYF
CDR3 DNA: TGCTGTGCTAGACCGACAGGGTCAAACTACGAGCAGTACTTC

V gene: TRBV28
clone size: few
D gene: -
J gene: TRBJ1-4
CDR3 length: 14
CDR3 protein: CASSPRGYNGKLFF
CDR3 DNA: TGTGCCAGCAGTCCTCGGGGTTATAATGGTAAACTGTTTTTT

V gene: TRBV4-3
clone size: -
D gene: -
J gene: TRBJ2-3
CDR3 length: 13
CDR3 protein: CASSQASTGELVF
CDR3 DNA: TGCGCCAGCAGCCAAGCATCCACCGGGGAGCTGGTTTTT

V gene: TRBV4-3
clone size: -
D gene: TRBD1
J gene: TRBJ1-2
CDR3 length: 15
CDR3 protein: CASSQEGTGVYGYTF
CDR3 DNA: TGCGCCAGCAGCCAAGAGGGGACAGGGGTTTATGGCTACACCTTC

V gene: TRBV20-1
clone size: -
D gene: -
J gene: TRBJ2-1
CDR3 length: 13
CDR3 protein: CSARSRAWNEQFF
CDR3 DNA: TGCAGTGCTAGATCGAGGGCTTGGAACGAGCAGTTCTTC

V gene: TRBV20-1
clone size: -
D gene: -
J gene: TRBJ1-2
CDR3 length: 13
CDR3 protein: CSAPDTSNYGYTF
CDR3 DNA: TGCAGTGCCCCGGACACCTCTAACTATGGCTACACCTTC

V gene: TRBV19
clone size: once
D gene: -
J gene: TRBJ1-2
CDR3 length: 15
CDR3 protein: CDSSITQGFHYGYTF
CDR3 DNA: TGTGACAGTAGTATCACACAGGGTTTCCACTATGGCTACACCTTC

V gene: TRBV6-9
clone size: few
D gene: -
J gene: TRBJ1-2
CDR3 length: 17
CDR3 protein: CASSLGARDPESDGYTF
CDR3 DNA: TGTGCCAGCAGTCTGGGGGCCCGGGACCCAGAGAGTGATGGCTACACCTTC

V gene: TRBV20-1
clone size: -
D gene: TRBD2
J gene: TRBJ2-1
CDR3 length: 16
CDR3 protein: CSASFPSGRAGYKQFF
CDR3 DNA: TGCAGTGCTAGTTTCCCTAGCGGGAGGGCCGGCTATAAGCAGTTCTTC

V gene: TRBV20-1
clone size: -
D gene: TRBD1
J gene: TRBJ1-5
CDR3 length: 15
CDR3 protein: CSAGQGASSNQPPHF
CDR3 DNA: TGCAGTGCAGGACAGGGGGCCAGTAGCAATCAGCCCCCGCATTTT

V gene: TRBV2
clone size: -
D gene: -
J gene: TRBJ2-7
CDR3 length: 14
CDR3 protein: CASSDVVSGDEQYF
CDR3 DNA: TGTGCCAGCAGTGATGTGGTGTCGGGGGACGAGCAGTACTTC

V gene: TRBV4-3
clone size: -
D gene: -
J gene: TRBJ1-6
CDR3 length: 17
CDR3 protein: CASSQDLGPGGNSPLHF
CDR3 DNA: TGCGCCAGCAGCCAAGATTTGGGGCCGGGGGGTAATTCACCCCTCCACTTT

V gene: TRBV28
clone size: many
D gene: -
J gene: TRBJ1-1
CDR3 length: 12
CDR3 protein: CASSLYRKAAFF
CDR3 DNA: TGTGCCAGCAGTTTATATCGAAAAGCGGCTTTCTTT

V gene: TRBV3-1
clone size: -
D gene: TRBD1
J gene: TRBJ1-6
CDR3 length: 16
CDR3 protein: CASSQQQGVYSSPLHF
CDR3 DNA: TGTGCCAGCAGCCAGCAGCAGGGGGTCTATAGTTCACCCCTCCACTTT

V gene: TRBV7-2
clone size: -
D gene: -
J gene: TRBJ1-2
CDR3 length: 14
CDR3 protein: CASSFSSSTEGYTF
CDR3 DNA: TGTGCCAGCAGCTTCTCGTCCTCGACGGAGGGCTACACCTTC

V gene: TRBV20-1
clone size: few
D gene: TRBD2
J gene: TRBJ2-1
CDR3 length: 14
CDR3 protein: CSARGREIMNEQFF
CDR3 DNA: TGCAGTGCTAGAGGGCGGGAGATAATGAATGAGCAGTTCTTC

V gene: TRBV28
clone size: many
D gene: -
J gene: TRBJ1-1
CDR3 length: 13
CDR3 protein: CASSLPRATEAFF
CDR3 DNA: TGTGCCAGCAGTTTACCCAGGGCTACTGAAGCTTTCTTT

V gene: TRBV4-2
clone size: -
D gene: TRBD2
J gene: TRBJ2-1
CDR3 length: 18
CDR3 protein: CASSQDPAKTSGYNEQFF
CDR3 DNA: TGTGCCAGCAGCCAAGATCCTGCAAAGACTAGCGGCTACAATGAGCAGTTCTTC

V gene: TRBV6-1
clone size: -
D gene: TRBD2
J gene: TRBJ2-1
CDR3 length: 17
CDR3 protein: CASSLRSGSPNFYEQFF
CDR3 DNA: TGTGCCAGCAGCCTACGGAGCGGGAGCCCGAATTTCTATGAGCAGTTCTTC

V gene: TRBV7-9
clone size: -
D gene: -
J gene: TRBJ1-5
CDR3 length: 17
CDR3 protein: CASSLEESEYSNQPQHF
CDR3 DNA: TGTGCCAGCAGCTTAGAGGAGTCAGAGTATAGCAATCAGCCCCAGCATTTT

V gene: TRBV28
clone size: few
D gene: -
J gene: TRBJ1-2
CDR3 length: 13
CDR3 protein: CASSWTTDYGYTF
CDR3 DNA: TGTGCCAGTAGTTGGACAACCGACTATGGCTACACCTTC

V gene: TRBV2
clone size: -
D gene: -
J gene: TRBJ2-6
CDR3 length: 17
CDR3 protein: CASSEARLSSGANVLTF
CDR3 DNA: TGTGCCAGCAGTGAAGCCAGGCTTAGCTCTGGGGCCAACGTCCTGACTTTC

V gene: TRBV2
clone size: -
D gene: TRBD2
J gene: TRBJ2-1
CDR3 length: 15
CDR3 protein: CASSFSLAGYNEQFF
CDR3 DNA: TGTGCCAGCAGCTTCTCACTAGCGGGGTACAATGAGCAGTTCTTC

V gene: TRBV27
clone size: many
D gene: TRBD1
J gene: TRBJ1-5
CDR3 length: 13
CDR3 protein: CASSRTGGEPQHF
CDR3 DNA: TGTGCCAGCAGTCGCACAGGGGGTGAGCCCCAGCATTTT

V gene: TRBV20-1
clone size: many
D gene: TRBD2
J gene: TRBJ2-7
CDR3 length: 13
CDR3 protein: CSARGGGRYEQYF
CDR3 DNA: TGCAGTGCTAGAGGCGGGGGACGCTACGAGCAGTACTTC

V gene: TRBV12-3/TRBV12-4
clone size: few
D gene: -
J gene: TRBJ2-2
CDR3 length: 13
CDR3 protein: CASFREAAGELFF
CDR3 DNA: TGTGCCAGTTTCAGGGAGGCGGCCGGCGAGCTGTTTTTT

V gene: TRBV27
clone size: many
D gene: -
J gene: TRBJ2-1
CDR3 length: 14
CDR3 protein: CASILDGTPNEQFF
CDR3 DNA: TGTGCCAGCATTCTCGACGGGACACCGAATGAGCAGTTCTTC

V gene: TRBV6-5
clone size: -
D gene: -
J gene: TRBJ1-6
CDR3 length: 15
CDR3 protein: CASSYGTTNNSPLHF
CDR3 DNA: TGTGCCAGCAGTTACGGGACAACTAATAATTCACCCCTCCACTTT